Listed below are T cell receptor beta chains from one sample, sequenced in a study of OX40 agonist ivuxolimab in advanced cancers. Profiled with immunoSEQ multiplex PCR; TCRdb holds only in-frame clones, not every one. The sample lists about 57,000 clones, about 83% occurring once. This specimen consisted of CD4+ or CD8+ T cells sorted from blood, obtained in a trial of the OX40 agonist ivuxolimab. These receptors were taken from an adult with an advanced solid tumor such as melanoma, head and neck, liver or kidney cancer. Both conserved end residues are part of each CDR3. The order of the fields is V gene, J gene, clone size, D gene, CDR3 protein, CDR3 DNA. D genes are given only for firm matches. Rows may omit the clone size; those that give it use once, few, many or a size class.

TRBV5-8	TRBJ2-7	NA	NA	CASSLTHSDEQYF	TGTGCCAGCAGCCTGACCCACTCGGACGAGCAGTACTTC
TRBV7-2	TRBJ2-1	NA	TRBD2	CASSPWGGSGGEQFF	TGTGCCAGCAGCCCATGGGGGGGTAGCGGCGGTGAGCAGTTCTTC
TRBV19	TRBJ1-1	NA	TRBD1	CASSFRDSSTEAFF	TGTGCCAGTAGTTTCCGGGACAGTTCCACTGAAGCTTTCTTT
TRBV20-1	TRBJ2-5	NA	NA	CSAAWETQYF	TGCAGTGCTGCATGGGAGACCCAGTACTTC
TRBV5-1	TRBJ1-1	NA	TRBD1	CASGTGVGTEAFF	TGCGCCAGCGGCACAGGGGTCGGGACTGAAGCTTTCTTT
TRBV7-2	TRBJ2-2	NA	NA	CASSLAWRQNTGELFF	TGTGCCAGCAGCTTAGCGTGGAGGCAGAACACCGGGGAGCTGTTTTTT
TRBV5-4	TRBJ2-7	NA	NA	CASSPPGTSSYEQYF	TGTGCCAGCAGCCCACCCGGGACATCTTCATACGAGCAGTACTTC
TRBV18	TRBJ2-3	NA	NA	CASSPRNRAHETDTQYF	TGTGCCAGCTCACCACGTAACCGGGCCCATGAAACAGATACGCAGTATTTT
TRBV27	TRBJ2-7	NA	NA	CASSLRQTYEQYF	TGTGCCAGCAGTTTAAGACAGACCTACGAGCAGTACTTC
TRBV29-1	TRBJ1-1	few	NA	CSVERSGNTEAFF	TGCAGCGTTGAGCGCTCGGGGAACACTGAAGCTTTCTTT
TRBV30	TRBJ1-3	NA	NA	CAWRGDQSGNTIYF	TGTGCCTGGAGAGGCGACCAGTCTGGAAACACCATATATTTT
TRBV5-5	TRBJ1-1	NA	NA	CASSLVGTNTEAFF	TGTGCCAGCAGCCTCGTAGGTACGAACACTGAAGCTTTCTTT
TRBV10-1	TRBJ2-7	NA	TRBD2	CASSGTSGRSLSEQYF	TGCGCCAGCAGTGGTACTAGCGGGAGGAGCCTTTCGGAGCAGTACTTC
TRBV11-2	TRBJ1-2	NA	TRBD1	CASSFDLGDRDYGYTF	TGTGCCAGCAGCTTTGACCTCGGAGACAGGGACTATGGCTACACCTTC
TRBV5-4	TRBJ1-5	medium-sized	NA	CASSLLPLGPQHF	TGTGCCAGCAGCTTGTTACCCTTAGGGCCCCAGCATTTT
TRBV5-4	TRBJ1-2	NA	NA	CASGFIELTDYGYTF	TGTGCCAGCGGGTTTATCGAGTTGACGGACTATGGCTACACCTTC